Listed below are T cell receptor beta chains from one sample, sequenced in a study of glioma-infiltrating T cells after dendritic cell vaccination. Profiled with immunoSEQ multiplex PCR; TCRdb holds only in-frame clones, not every one. In the table there are 100,000 or so clones, 85% to 90% of which are singletons. Sequenced material: blood, taken after dendritic cell vaccination. Receptor source: a human donor with glioblastoma. Each CDR3 is given with its conserved first and last residue. D genes are given only for firm matches. Size is omitted from some rows. Given values are once, few, many or a class for expanded clones.

>NA|TRBV5-1|TRBD2|TRBJ2-3
CASRTSGSTDTQYF
TGCGCCAGCAGGACTAGCGGTAGCACAGATACGCAGTATTTT
>NA|TRBV11-2|NA|TRBJ2-2
CASRTLRGPTGELFF
TGTGCCAGCAGAACCCTACGCGGCCCCACCGGGGAGCTGTTTTTT
>NA|TRBV5-1|NA|TRBJ2-6
CASSGDSGANVLTF
TGCGCCAGTTCAGGGGACTCTGGGGCCAACGTCCTGACTTTC
>NA|TRBV5-1|NA|TRBJ1-2
CASSLDRFSNYGYTF
TGCGCCAGCAGCTTGGACAGGTTCTCTAACTATGGCTACACCTTC
>once|TRBV4-1|TRBD1|TRBJ1-2
CASSQIGTGIRSGGYTF
TGCGCCAGCAGCCAAATAGGGACAGGGATTAGGAGTGGTGGCTACACCTTC
>NA|TRBV29-1|NA|TRBJ2-2
CSVVPGNTGELFF
TGCAGCGTTGTTCCGGGGAACACCGGGGAGCTGTTTTTT
>NA|TRBV27|TRBD1|TRBJ2-7
CASSPTTGQSYEQYF
TGTGCCAGCAGTCCCACGACAGGGCAATCCTACGAGCAGTACTTC
>NA|TRBV6-5|TRBD1|TRBJ1-2
CASSHRGSSSGYTF
TGTGCCAGCAGTCACAGGGGCTCCTCCTCCGGCTACACCTTC
>NA|TRBV11-2|TRBD1|TRBJ2-5
CASSLTTGGIETQYF
TGTGCCAGCAGCTTAACGACAGGGGGCATAGAGACCCAGTACTTC
>few|TRBV30|NA|TRBJ2-6
CAWSRGGGTSGANVLTF
TGTGCCTGGAGTCGCGGTGGGGGGACCTCTGGGGCCAACGTCCTGACTTTC
>few|TRBV5-8|TRBD2|TRBJ2-7
CASSLAGLAGALTYEQYF
TGTGCCAGCAGCTTAGCGGGGCTAGCGGGGGCCCTTACCTACGAGCAGTACTTC
>medium-sized|TRBV19|NA|TRBJ1-1
CASSIGSGGGPTEAFF
TGTGCCAGTAGTATAGGGTCGGGGGGCGGACCCACTGAAGCTTTCTTT
>NA|TRBV5-4|NA|TRBJ1-1
CASSPGSGNTEAFF
TGTGCCAGCAGCCCCGGGTCGGGGAACACTGAAGCTTTCTTT
>NA|TRBV4-1|TRBD2|TRBJ2-5
CASSQGPQRGVSVETQYF
TGCGCCAGCAGCCAAGGGCCCCAGCGGGGGGTTTCTGTTGAGACCCAGTACTTC
>once|TRBV2|TRBD1|TRBJ1-6
CASSEITGGSPLHF
TGTGCCAGCAGTGAAATTACAGGGGGTTCACCCCTCCACTTT
>NA|TRBV19|TRBD2|TRBJ2-3
CASSDSSGRDTQYF
TGTGCCAGTAGTGACTCGAGCGGGAGGGATACGCAGTATTTT
>NA|TRBV15|TRBD1|TRBJ1-1
CATSTPGTGFTEAFF
TGTGCCACCAGCACTCCCGGGACAGGGTTCACTGAAGCTTTCTTT
>once|TRBV7-2|TRBD1|TRBJ2-7
CASSMDRGPYEQYF
TGTGCCAGCAGCATGGACAGGGGGCCCTACGAGCAGTACTTC
>few|TRBV9|TRBD1|TRBJ1-2
CASSLTGGSYGYTF
TGTGCCAGCAGTCTAACAGGGGGTAGCTATGGCTACACCTTC
>once|TRBV5-1|NA|TRBJ1-3
CASSLGGFSSGNTIYF
TGCGCCAGCAGCTTGGGAGGTTTCAGCTCTGGAAACACCATATATTTT
>NA|TRBV6-4|TRBD2|TRBJ2-1
CASRQLAGLSNEQFF
TGTGCCAGCAGGCAACTAGCGGGCCTATCCAATGAGCAGTTCTTC
>NA|TRBV10-3|TRBD1|TRBJ2-7
CAISGGGQGAYEQYF
TGTGCCATCAGTGGAGGCGGACAGGGGGCCTACGAGCAGTACTTC
>NA|TRBV7-9|TRBD1|TRBJ1-2
CASSFTGQGANGYTF
TGTGCCAGCAGCTTTACGGGACAGGGGGCTAATGGCTACACCTTC
>NA|TRBV6-4|NA|TRBJ1-6
CASSDSENSPLHF
TGTGCCAGCAGTGACTCGGAGAATTCACCCCTCCACTTT
>NA|TRBV5-1|NA|TRBJ2-2
CASSLAANTGELFF
TGCGCCAGCAGCTTGGCCGCGAACACCGGGGAGCTGTTTTTT
>once|TRBV4-2|NA|TRBJ2-7
CASSQGGRDTYEQYF
TGTGCCAGCAGCCAAGGTGGCAGGGACACCTACGAGCAGTACTTC
>NA|TRBV5-1|TRBD1|TRBJ2-2
CASSLRGGAVTGELFF
TGCGCCAGCAGCTTGAGAGGGGGCGCGGTCACCGGGGAGCTGTTTTTT
>NA|TRBV5-1|TRBD2|TRBJ2-5
CASSMGLAGGETQYF
TGCGCCAGCAGCATGGGACTAGCGGGGGGAGAGACCCAGTACTTC
>few|TRBV7-9|TRBD1|TRBJ2-1
CASSLALGQGAKNEQFF
TGTGCCAGCAGCTTAGCGCTCGGCCAGGGGGCCAAGAATGAGCAGTTCTTC
>NA|TRBV5-4|TRBD2|TRBJ2-3
CASSSGRAMNTQYF
TGTGCCAGCAGTAGCGGGAGGGCCATGAATACGCAGTATTTT
>NA|TRBV9|TRBD1|TRBJ2-1
CASSVVGTGAYNEQFF
TGTGCCAGCAGCGTAGTTGGGACAGGGGCCTACAATGAGCAGTTCTTC
>NA|TRBV7-3|NA|TRBJ2-1
CASSLGGDEQFF
TGTGCCAGCAGCCTCGGCGGGGATGAGCAGTTCTTC
>NA|TRBV19|NA|TRBJ1-2
CASSTLGGVFYGYTF
TGTGCCAGTAGTACCCTCGGGGGAGTCTTCTATGGCTACACCTTC
>few|TRBV2|TRBD1|TRBJ1-2
CASRAPGGGYGYTF
TGTGCCAGCAGGGCACCAGGGGGCGGCTATGGCTACACCTTC
>NA|TRBV7-8|NA|TRBJ2-5
CASSSIGLTGEVETQYF
TGTGCCAGCAGCTCAATAGGACTCACGGGAGAGGTAGAGACCCAGTACTTC
>NA|TRBV7-3|TRBD1|TRBJ1-1
CASSLTGDSLNTEAFF
TGTGCCAGCAGCTTAACGGGGGACAGCTTAAACACTGAAGCTTTCTTT
>NA|TRBV18|NA|TRBJ1-2
CASSPPPGDYGYTF
TGTGCCAGCTCACCACCGCCGGGGGACTATGGCTACACCTTC
>NA|TRBV2|TRBD1|TRBJ1-5
CASSRGTGGNQPQHF
TGTGCCAGCAGTAGAGGGACAGGGGGCAATCAGCCCCAGCATTTT
>once|TRBV7-9|NA|TRBJ1-2
CASSGPGGYGYTF
TGTGCCAGCAGTGGTCCGGGGGGCTATGGCTACACCTTC
>NA|TRBV6-5|NA|TRBJ2-2
CASSYQLGALGGELFF
TGTGCCAGCAGTTACCAGCTGGGGGCCTTGGGGGGGGAGCTGTTTTTT
>NA|TRBV6-1|TRBD2|TRBJ2-7
CASSETPAGGYEQYF
TGTGCCAGCAGTGAAACCCCAGCGGGGGGCTACGAGCAGTACTTC
>NA|TRBV5-6|NA|TRBJ1-2
CASRRTTGGYTF
TGTGCCAGCCGACGGACTACCGGGGGCTACACCTTC
>NA|TRBV25-1|NA|TRBJ1-2
CASTQGSGYGYTF
TGTGCCAGCACCCAGGGGTCAGGCTATGGCTACACCTTC
>NA|TRBV10-3|NA|TRBJ2-3
CAISPPVADTQYF
TGTGCCATCAGTCCCCCTGTCGCAGATACGCAGTATTTT
>once|TRBV19|NA|TRBJ2-1
CASSTYRAPYNEQFF
TGTGCCAGTAGTACCTACAGGGCCCCTTACAATGAGCAGTTCTTC
>NA|TRBV29-1|NA|TRBJ2-7
CSVESGLGNEQYF
TGCAGCGTTGAGTCCGGGCTCGGGAACGAGCAGTACTTC
>once|TRBV6-6|TRBD1|TRBJ2-7
CASIGQGNYEQYF
TGTGCCAGCATCGGACAGGGGAACTACGAGCAGTACTTC
>once|TRBV6-5|NA|TRBJ1-4
CASSYGGATHEKLFF
TGTGCCAGCAGTTACGGAGGAGCCACACATGAAAAACTGTTTTTT
>NA|TRBV11-2|TRBD2|TRBJ2-1
CASGTGLAIDEQFF
TGTGCCAGCGGAACGGGACTAGCGATAGATGAGCAGTTCTTC
>NA|TRBV6-5|TRBD2|TRBJ2-7
CASSYSRAGGNEQYF
TGTGCCAGCAGTTACTCGAGAGCGGGAGGTAACGAGCAGTACTTC
>NA|TRBV9|TRBD2|TRBJ2-5
CASSVVDTSGAGETQYF
TGTGCCAGCAGCGTAGTGGACACTAGCGGGGCAGGGGAGACCCAGTACTTC
>NA|TRBV6-1|NA|TRBJ1-5
CASRTGGSQPQHF
TGTGCCAGCAGAACTGGCGGCTCCCAGCCCCAGCATTTT
>NA|TRBV6-4|NA|TRBJ2-5
CASRNKGAQYF
TGTGCCAGCAGGAACAAGGGGGCCCAGTACTTC
>NA|TRBV18|NA|TRBJ2-7
CASSPRGYEQYF
TGTGCCAGCTCGCCCAGGGGCTACGAGCAGTACTTC
>NA|TRBV15|NA|TRBJ2-2
CATSRAVPGELFF
TGTGCCACCAGCAGAGCGGTTCCCGGGGAGCTGTTTTTT
>NA|TRBV6-1|TRBD1|TRBJ2-6
CASSAGTGASGANVLTF
TGTGCCAGCAGTGCCGGGACAGGGGCTTCTGGGGCCAACGTCCTGACTTTC
>NA|TRBV28|TRBD1|TRBJ1-1
CASSPGTGGTEAFF
TGTGCCAGCAGTCCCGGGACAGGGGGTACTGAAGCTTTCTTT
>NA|TRBV9|TRBD1|TRBJ2-2
CASSRTGGLAGELFF
TGTGCCAGCAGCCGGACAGGGGGCTTGGCCGGGGAGCTGTTTTTT